Following are 22 T cell receptor beta chains from one sample sequenced in a study of metastatic and nonmetastatic thyroid tumors. Patients were all untreated before their thyroid surgery. Using MiXCR, TCRdb reanalyzed the PCR reads. This sample has some 16,000 clones, with roughly a quarter found just once. Sequenced: tumor tissue. The source is a male donor with papillary thyroid cancer or a benign thyroid nodule (not recorded which). Some clones in this sample may be carry-over from other donors' samples.

This clone was found many times. The gene calls are TRBV15 and TRBJ2-7; TRBD2 agrees at 8 bases. Germline lookup yields CDR1 LNHNV and CDR2 YYDKDF (reference sequence). The CDR3 extends over 17 amino acids. The ends lost 1 base at V and 3 bases at J; junction bases unmatched: 11. The DNA of the CDR3 is TGTGCCACCAGCAGAGGGGGGTCAACTAGCGGTTACTACGAGCAGTACTTC. Translation: CATSRGGSTSGYYEQYF.

This clone was observed at least ten times. The J gene is TRBJ2-1, the V gene TRBV20-1; a weak D match, TRBD2 (5 bases). CDR1 is DFQATT and CDR2 is SNEGSKA in the germline V gene (reference sequence). This CDR3 comprises 12 residues. The germline V and J ends were trimmed by 6 bases and 8 bases, with 14 bases remaining between them. The CDR3: CSAAGGRYEQFF. Here the CDR3 DNA reads TGCAGTGCCGCGGGTGGCCGCTATGAGCAGTTCTTC.

This clone appeared many times. The chain carries TRBV12-3 or TRBV12-4 and TRBJ1-6; D gene uncertain. The CDR3 sequence is 13 residues long. The V end was cut by 1 base, the J end by 12 bases, with 10 bases between. In nucleotides, the CDR3 is TGTGCCAGCAGTTTAGGATCGGGTAAACCCCTCCACTTT. It codes for CASSLGSGKPLHF.

This clone was counted ten times or more. The chain combines TRBV11-3 with TRBJ2-3; 9 nucleotides line up with TRBD2. Germline lookup yields CDR1 SGHNT and CDR2 YENEEA. The CDR3 covers 15 residues. The trim removed 6 bases at V and 5 bases at J, leaving 9 bases unmatched. CDR3 DNA sequence: TGTGCCAGCAGTGGGGGGACTAGCCATGGAGATACGCAGTATTTT. Translation gives CASSGGTSHGDTQYF.

This chain links TRBV27 with TRBJ2-2; D may be TRBD2 (5 bases). CDR3 length: 14 residues. V gave up 6 bases and J gave up 6 bases, with 14 bases separating them. Germline V gene sequence: CDR1 MNHEY, CDR2 SMNVEV (reference sequence). CDR3 in DNA: TGTGCCAGCAGGGTCACTAGGTCCGCCGGGGAGCTGTTTTTT. Residues: CASRVTRSAGELFF.

The sample holds a few counts of this clone. Possible read error: a much larger clone is one base away. The chain joins TRBV3-1 to TRBJ2-1; TRBD1 aligns across 7 bases. Germline assignment: CDR1 LGHDT and CDR2 YNNKEL (reference sequence). The CDR3 is 15 residues long. The CDR3: CASSQGQGAYNEQLF. The CDR3 DNA reads as TGTGCCAGCAGCCAAGGACAGGGTGCCTACAATGAGCAGCTCTTC.

By frequency in the sample, this clone is medium-sized. This sequence joins TRBV28 and TRBJ2-1, with TRBD2 identical over 10 bases. J was trimmed by 10 bases and V by 2 bases; bases with no gene match: 8. This CDR3 has 15 amino acids. CDR1 and CDR2 (germline): MDHEN, SYDVKM. CDR3 DNA sequence: TGTGCCAGCAGTTTAGGTCTAGCGGGAGCTTACGAGCAGTTCTTC. This codes for CASSLGLAGAYEQFF.

This clone was counted at least ten times. CDR3 nucleotides: TGCAGCGCCTGGGGGGGTTTGTGGTCGGGGGAGACCCAGTACTTC. Translation: CSAWGGLWSGETQYF. This chain links TRBV29-1 with TRBJ2-5; the match to TRBD2 covers 7 bases. V was pared by 7 bases and J by 5 bases, with 16 bases of the junction left unmatched. Germline V lookup: CDR1 SQVTM, CDR2 ANQGSEA. The CDR3 is 15 residues long.

At least ten counts were recorded for this clone. The V and J genes are TRBV18 and TRBJ2-7; no clear D gene. The CDR3 sequence is 13 residues long. Looked up from germline, CDR1 is KGHSH and CDR2 is LQKENI. Trimming stripped 8 bases from V and 2 bases from J, with 13 bases between. CDR3 bases: TGTGCCAGCGCCAGTTCAGAGACCTACGAGCAGTACTTC. This gives the protein CASASSETYEQYF.

This clone was detected ten times or more. The CDR3 is CASSSQGWGQPQHF. In DNA form, the CDR3 reads TGTGCCAGCAGCTCACAGGGCTGGGGTCAGCCCCAGCATTTT. The chain recombines TRBV5-6 with TRBJ1-5, with D tentatively TRBD1 (6 bases). Germline lookup yields CDR1 SGHDT and CDR2 YYEEEE. The ends were cut back, 3 bases at V and 6 bases at J, with 13 bases in the middle. The CDR3 is 14 residues long.

This clone was counted a few times. The J gene is TRBJ2-1, the V gene TRBV6-5; TRBD2 aligns across 12 bases. J gave up 8 bases and V 10 bases, and 12 bases lay outside the gene matches. This CDR3 spans 15 amino acids. Germline V lookup: CDR1 MNHEY, CDR2 SVGAGI. CDR3 in DNA: TGTGCCATCAATCTACTAGCGGGAGGCATGTATGAGCAGTTCTTC. Protein product: CAINLLAGGMYEQFF.

As to this clone: One base away lies a much larger clone, so this may be a sequencing read error. Other DNA sequences from this sample encode an identical CDR3 as well. The V and J genes are TRBV12-5 and TRBJ1-1, with TRBD1 identical over 8 bases. The CDR3 covers 14 residues. Germline CDR1 reads LGHNT; CDR2 reads FRNRAP. J gave up 4 bases and V 4 bases, and 5 bases lay outside the gene matches. The CDR3 sequence is CASGSGTGGTEAFF. The CDR3 coding sequence is TGTGCTAGTGGTTCGGGGACAGGTGGCACTGAAGCTTTCTTT. The full variable domain, completed using reference TRBV12-5 and TRBJ1-1, is DARVTQTPRHKVTEMGQEVTMRCQPILGHNTVFWYRQTMMQGLELLAYFRNRAPLDDSGMPKDRFSAEMPDATLATLKIQPSEPRDSAVYFCASGSGTGGTEAFFGQGTRLTVV.

This rearrangement joins TRBV7-3 to TRBJ2-3; D remains unclear. V lost 4 bases to trimming and J lost 2 bases, with 7 bases between them. The germline V gene has CDR1 SGHTA and CDR2 FQGTGA. CDR3 length: 13 amino acids. CDR3 bases: TGTGCCAGCAGCTCATACCACACAGATACGCAGTATTTT. Its protein is CASSSYHTDTQYF.

The V gene is TRBV4-2, the J gene TRBJ2-6; the match to TRBD1 covers 10 bases. The germline V gene encodes CDR1 LGHNA and CDR2 YNFKEQ. The V gene end was trimmed by 7 bases and the J gene end by 1 base; junction bases not matched to a gene: 10. The CDR3 is 18 amino acids. The CDR3: CASTPPGQGYSGANVLTF. The CDR3 coding sequence is TGTGCCAGCACCCCACCGGGACAGGGGTATTCTGGGGCCAACGTCCTGACTTTC.

Only one count was recorded for this clone. The chain combines TRBV11-2 with TRBJ2-7; maybe TRBD2 (5 bases). Deletions cut 2 bases from V and 5 bases from J, with 16 bases between. From germline, CDR1 is SGHAT and CDR2 FQNNGV. The CDR3 length is 15 residues. CDR3 sequence: CASSLTFSGINEQYF. As DNA, the CDR3 is TGTGCCAGCAGCTTAACGTTTTCGGGGATCAACGAGCAGTACTTC.

This clone was found a few times. The genes are TRBV12-3 or TRBV12-4 and TRBJ2-7; D uncertain. The CDR3 runs 12 residues. Trimming cost V 0 bases and J 6 bases, with 6 bases left between them. The CDR3 is CASSLAGFEQYF. The CDR3 nucleotides are TGTGCCAGCAGTTTAGCCGGTTTCGAGCAGTACTTC.

In its sample, this clone was seen many times. V gene TRBV29-1 combines with J gene TRBJ2-7; perhaps TRBD2 as D (6 bases). The germline gives CDR1 SQVTM, CDR2 ANQGSEA. The germline V and J ends were trimmed by 1 base and 4 bases, with 8 bases remaining between them. This CDR3 has 12 amino acids. The chain's CDR3 is CSVEAGVYEQYF. CDR3 sequence (DNA): TGCAGCGTTGAAGCGGGAGTTTACGAGCAGTACTTC.

To note about this clone: At one boundary the junction diverges from the germline segment, which might be a read error. This CDR3 is CSSTSDRETGELFF. The DNA of the CDR3 is TGTTCCAGCACATCCGACAGGGAGACCGGGGAGCTGTTTTTT. The chain employs TRBV27 and TRBJ2-2; 7 bases align to TRBD1. The V gene's germline CDR1 is MNHEY and CDR2 SMNVEV (reference sequence). This CDR3 has 14 residues.

This clone has at least ten counts. One junction end disagrees with the germline gene, perhaps due to a read error. The chain employs TRBV7-7 and TRBJ1-6; possibly TRBD1 for D (5 bases). This CDR3 comprises 11 residues. In germline, CDR1 is SSHAT, CDR2 FNYEAQ (reference sequence). CDR3 DNA: TGTGCTAGCAGCTTAGGACCATTTGGGGCGTTT. This gives the protein CASSLGPFGAF.

A word on this clone: An end of the junction does not agree with germline; a read error may underlie this. This rearrangement joins TRBV6-1 to TRBJ1-5; no clear D. Germline assignment: CDR1 MNHNS and CDR2 SASEGT. This CDR3 spans 13 amino acids. The CDR3: CASRGRRNEPQHF. CDR3 in DNA: TGTGCCAGCAGGGGAAGGCGCAATGAGCCCCAGCATTTT.

Within the sample, this clone is medium-sized. The rearrangement links TRBV20-1 to TRBJ1-1; D possibly corresponds to TRBD1 (5 bases). Trimming cost V 5 bases and J 2 bases, with 12 bases left between them. The germline CDR1 and CDR2 sequences are DFQATT and SNEGSKA (reference sequence). This CDR3 region has 13 residues. CDR3 in DNA: TGCAGTGCTCCCGACAGCAAAAACACTGAAGCTTTCTTT. It translates to CSAPDSKNTEAFF.

In this sample, this clone turned up a few times. This chain joins TRBV28 and TRBJ2-7; D not certain. The germline V gene encodes CDR1 MDHEN and CDR2 SYDVKM. V lost 6 bases and J lost 5, with 8 bases in between. The CDR3 totals 11 residues. CDR3: CASSTTNEQYF. The CDR3 nucleotides read TGTGCCAGCAGCACGACCAACGAGCAGTACTTC.